There are a few counts of the clone carrying this T cell receptor beta chain. V was trimmed by 3 bases and J by 4 bases, leaving 14 bases between them. Germline assignment: CDR1 MNHEY and CDR2 SMNVEV (reference sequence). The CDR3 contains 15 residues. This entry comes from a study of blood T cell repertoires in COVID-19. For the study at large: Both acute and convalescent COVID-19 samples were obtained from the United States, Italy and Spain. T cells, B-cell-depleted T cells, or PBMCs supplied cDNA or gDNA.

The repertoire was sequenced with immunoSEQ multiplex PCR; TCRdb's copy has only in-frame clones and lacks some. Of around 700,000 clones in the sample, just under 90% were seen once. This TCR derives from a woman aged 18-30 years with acute or convalescent COVID-19. The gene calls are TRBV27 and TRBJ2-3, with D perhaps TRBD1 (5 bases). Sequenced sample: peripheral blood. The CDR3 DNA reads as TGTGCCAGCAGTTTTAAGAAAGTGACAGCAGATACGCAGTATTTT. It encodes CASSFKKVTADTQYF.